The TCR beta chain under discussion was sequenced for a study of blood T cell repertoires in COVID-19. Authors' analysis steps: Nucleated cell number was recorded as an estimate derived from reference gene primer amplification. The protocol was immunoSEQ multiplex PCR, while the TCRdb copy is restricted to in-frame clones and leaves out a portion. The DNA was the basis for D and trimming; V, J and clone size are from that table. The sample lists over 200,000 clones, over 65% occurring once. The sample consisted of peripheral blood. This TCR was sampled from an elderly woman with acute or convalescent COVID-19.

The CDR3 DNA reads TGTGCCAGCAGCAAAGGAGAGGGTAGGGAAGGAGAGACCCAGTACTTC. Protein sequence: CASSKGEGREGETQYF. The rearrangement joins TRBV21-1 to TRBJ2-5; the table's D call, TRBD2, was not checked against the DNA. TRBV21-1 corresponds to a pseudogene. This CDR3 has 16 residues.